Below, 30 T cell receptor beta chains from the same sample are listed, as sequenced in a study of cytomegalovirus exposure and HLA in healthy donors (dated by TCRdb to about 2017). The method was the immunoSEQ multiplex PCR assay. For the multiplex PCR, a mixture combining 60 forward primers for TCR Vbeta segments and 13 reverse primers for TCR Jbeta segments was used. TCRdb holds this immuneACCESS table with in-frame rearrangements only. Some clones are missing; in checked studies, unresolved V genes explain under half, and the rest has no known cause. The sample yields some 180,000 clones; around 84% were counted once. The ten most abundant clones make up roughly 3.1% of the sample. The specimen sequenced was PBMCs. All receptors derive from a man in his forties in good health and CMV-seropositive.

The chain carries TRBV30 and TRBJ1-1; TRBD1 might be the D (5 bases). V lost 5 bases, J lost 5 bases, and 21 bases lay in between. Germline CDR1 and CDR2: GTSNPN and SVGIG (reference sequence). The CDR3 has 15 residues. CDR3 DNA: TGTGCCTGGGCGAGGGTTTGGGGGGTACGGACTGAAGCTTTCTTT. This translates into CAWARVWGVRTEAFF.

The V call is TRBV6-6, the J call TRBJ2-1; 14 bases map to TRBD2. The V and J ends lost 4 bases and 10 bases, in that order; junction bases with no gene match: 9. The CDR3 is 16 amino acids. CDR1 MNHNY and CDR2 SVGAGI come from the germline V gene (reference sequence). The CDR3 nucleotides are TGTGCCAGCAGTTCCAGGGGACTAGCGGGAGTTAGAGAGCAGTTCTTC. This encodes CASSSRGLAGVREQFF.

The chain is built from TRBV5-1 and TRBJ1-6, with D perhaps matching TRBD1 (6 bases). Trimming took 5 bases from V and 9 from J, leaving 21 bases between them. Germline V gene sequence: CDR1 SGHRS, CDR2 YFSETQ. This CDR3 has 16 amino acids. The CDR3 region has the DNA TGCGCCAGCAGTTCCGACCACCCCACAGGGACTTCACCCCTCCACTTT. Protein product: CASSSDHPTGTSPLHF.

The chain is built from TRBV9 and TRBJ2-1, with a tentative D call TRBD2 (5 bases). Between the trimmed V and J ends, which lost 3 bases and 4 bases, there was a span of 11 bases. The CDR3 has 14 amino acids. CDR1 SGDLS and CDR2 YYNGEE come from the germline V gene. CDR3 nucleotides: TGTGCCAGCAGCGGAAGCGGACTTTACAATGAGCAGTTCTTC. Its protein product is CASSGSGLYNEQFF.

This sequence joins TRBV16 and TRBJ1-5; D gene unclear. CDR3 length: 17 residues. V was cut by 2 bases and J by 1 base, with 15 bases left in between. Germline lookup yields CDR1 KGHSY and CDR2 FQNENV. The CDR3 is CASSQNPPGGSNQPQHF. The CDR3 bases are TGTGCCAGCAGCCAAAACCCACCGGGAGGCAGCAATCAGCCCCAGCATTTT.

The chain couples TRBV5-1 to TRBJ2-3, with 10 positions matching TRBD1. CDR1 is SGHRS, CDR2 YFSETQ, per germline. Losses at the gene ends were 4 bases for V and 4 bases for J; bases not matched to a gene: 3. This CDR3 spans 14 amino acids. The CDR3 is CASSPGTGADTQYF. As DNA, the CDR3 is TGCGCCAGCAGCCCCGGGACAGGGGCAGATACGCAGTATTTT.

The chain uses TRBV7-9 and TRBJ2-1; D possibly corresponds to TRBD2 (6 bases). The V gene's germline CDR1 is SEHNR and CDR2 FQNEAQ (reference sequence). Trimming pared 0 bases from V and 4 bases from J, leaving 7 bases between. This CDR3 is built from 14 residues. CDR3 nucleotide sequence: TGTGCCAGCAGCTTAGCTGGGACTTACAATGAGCAGTTCTTC. Translation: CASSLAGTYNEQFF.

V and J are TRBV2 and TRBJ2-7; D is possibly TRBD1 (5 bases). Trimming stripped 1 base from V and 3 bases from J, with 13 bases between. The germline V gene encodes CDR1 SNHLY and CDR2 FYNNEI. The CDR3 spans 15 residues. The DNA of the CDR3 is TGTGCCAGCAGTGAAGGGCAGGGCTGGGGCTACGAGCAGTACTTC. Protein: CASSEGQGWGYEQYF.

The chain carries TRBV11-1 and TRBJ2-6; 7 bases agree with TRBD1. Germline assignment: CDR1 SGHAT and CDR2 FQDESV (reference sequence). The CDR3 totals 19 residues. The V gene end was trimmed by 1 base and the J gene end by 0 bases; junction bases not matched to a gene: 9. CDR3 bases: TGTGCCAGCAGCTTAGGTTTGGGGACAGCGATCTCTGGGGCCAACGTCCTGACTTTC. Translation gives CASSLGLGTAISGANVLTF.

The chain has TRBV7-9 and TRBJ2-1; no definite D call. The length of the CDR3 is 12 residues. The V end was cut by 3 bases, the J end by 5 bases, with 5 bases between. CDR1 and CDR2 (germline): SEHNR, FQNEAQ (reference sequence). CDR3 coding DNA: TGTGCCAGCAGCTTTACACACAATGAGCAGTTCTTC. Its translation is CASSFTHNEQFF.

This chain links TRBV7-8 with TRBJ1-1; 7 nucleotides align to TRBD1. The CDR3 sequence is 14 residues long. V was pared by 6 bases and J by 11 bases, with 15 bases of the junction left unmatched. Germline loops: CDR1 SGHVS, CDR2 FQNEAQ. The CDR3: CASRPRGQRASAFF. CDR3 nucleotide sequence: TGTGCCAGCAGACCCCGGGGACAGAGGGCCTCCGCTTTCTTT.

The sample holds one count of this clone. The rearrangement links TRBV6-5 to TRBJ1-4, with D uncertain. Germline values: CDR1 MNHEY, CDR2 SVGAGI. This CDR3 comprises 15 residues. Trimming pared 6 bases from V and 5 bases from J, leaving 16 bases between. CDR3 sequence: CASRATVGGNEKLFF. In DNA, the CDR3 is TGTGCCAGCAGAGCCACAGTGGGAGGAAATGAAAAACTGTTTTTT.

This chain uses TRBV29-1 with TRBJ2-1; the D gene is possibly TRBD1 (5 bases). Germline-derived CDR1 and CDR2 are SQVTM and ANQGSEA. V was shortened by 3 bases and J by 0 bases, with 12 bases between the two germline ends. This CDR3 has 15 residues. As DNA, the CDR3 is TGCAGCGTTGACCCCCCAAGGGGCTCCTACAATGAGCAGTTCTTC. The encoded protein is CSVDPPRGSYNEQFF.

This clone showed up just a few times. The chain has TRBV5-1 and TRBJ2-5, with 7 positions matching TRBD1. Germline loops: CDR1 SGHRS, CDR2 YFSETQ. The CDR3 is 13 amino acids. The junction had 4 bases not matched to a gene; V was cut back by 4 bases and J by 4 bases. CDR3: CASSMDRRETQYF. The CDR3 nucleotides are TGCGCCAGCAGCATGGACAGGCGAGAGACCCAGTACTTC.

V is TRBV4-2 and J is TRBJ2-1; 10 bases match TRBD2. Trimming cost V 3 bases and J 9 bases; bases outside gene matches: 8. This CDR3 contains 15 residues. The germline V gene has CDR1 LGHNA and CDR2 YNFKEQ. CDR3 residues: CASSHGTSEKGEQFF. DNA of the CDR3: TGTGCCAGCAGCCATGGGACTAGCGAGAAAGGTGAGCAGTTCTTC.

This chain links TRBV5-6 with TRBJ2-1, with 10 bases identical to TRBD2. Germline lookup yields CDR1 SGHDT and CDR2 YYEEEE. V was clipped by 0 bases and J by 8 bases; unmatched bases: 5. The CDR3 runs 15 residues. CDR3 nucleotides: TGTGCCAGCAGCTTGGGGAGCGGGAGGGTCTATGAGCAGTTCTTC. Encoded protein: CASSLGSGRVYEQFF.

The V call is TRBV2, the J call TRBJ1-5; D possibly corresponds to TRBD1 (5 bases). Trimming took off 7 bases at V and 3 bases at J, with 13 bases between the two ends. CDR3 length equals 14 residues. CDR1 and CDR2 (germline): SNHLY, FYNNEI. CDR3 region: CASTLDSFNQPQHF. CDR3 nucleotides: TGTGCCAGCACCCTTGACAGTTTCAATCAGCCCCAGCATTTT.

This chain joins TRBV18 and TRBJ2-7; 9 nucleotides agree with TRBD1. This CDR3 contains 17 residues. After removal of 0 bases from V and 7 bases from J, the junction contained 13 bases not matched to a gene. The germline CDR1 and CDR2 sequences are KGHSH and LQKENI. DNA for the CDR3: TGTGCCAGCTCACCACCAACTACAGGGGGCGCTTCGGAAGAGCAGTACTTC. This gives the protein CASSPPTTGGASEEQYF.

The J gene is TRBJ2-5, the V gene TRBV4-2, with TRBD1 matching 8 bases. Germline loops: CDR1 LGHNA, CDR2 YNFKEQ. The CDR3 is 16 residues long. Losses at the gene ends were 1 base for V and 5 bases for J; bases not matched to a gene: 9. The CDR3 bases are TGTGCCAGCAGCCAAGTAATTACAGGGGGTATGGAGACCCAGTACTTC. The encoded protein is CASSQVITGGMETQYF.

The rearrangement joins TRBV7-9 to TRBJ2-5, with 7 bases lining up with TRBD2. The germline V gene has CDR1 SEHNR and CDR2 FQNEAQ (reference sequence). The trim removed 3 bases at V and 2 bases at J, leaving 3 bases unmatched. This CDR3 is built from 14 residues. Here the CDR3 reads CASSFGTNQETQYF. The CDR3 DNA reads as TGTGCCAGCAGCTTCGGGACTAATCAAGAGACCCAGTACTTC.

This clone was seen a single time. The gene calls are TRBV19 and TRBJ2-7, with 8 bases that match TRBD2. The CDR3 is 15 amino acids. Germline loops: CDR1 LNHDA, CDR2 SQIVND (reference sequence). Germline trimming cut 3 bases from V and 2 bases from J; bases unmatched to any gene: 6. The CDR3 region is CASSIGAGATYEQYF. The CDR3 DNA reads TGTGCCAGTAGTATCGGAGCGGGAGCTACCTACGAGCAGTACTTC.

Here the CDR3 DNA reads TGTGCCAGTAGCAATACTCTCACAGGGGTTAGGAAACAGTACTTC. Its protein product is CASSNTLTGVRKQYF. The chain employs TRBV19 and TRBJ2-7; 7 bases are a match to TRBD1. The germline CDR1 and CDR2 sequences are LNHDA and SQIVND (reference sequence). V was clipped by 6 bases and J by 10 bases; unmatched bases: 18. This CDR3 is 15 amino acids long.

This sequence joins TRBV23-1 and TRBJ1-2; D not certain. TRBV23-1 is treated as an ORF (open reading frame) with a function not yet certain. The V end was cut by 8 bases, the J end by 3 bases, with 16 bases between. The CDR3 runs 14 residues. DNA of the CDR3: TGCGCCAGCGGGCCCTTTCCTCCCCACTATGGCTACACCTTC. Protein sequence: CASGPFPPHYGYTF.

V usage is TRBV5-1 and J usage is TRBJ2-7, with TRBD2 identical over 11 bases. V trimming: 4 bases; J trimming: 2 bases; junction bases outside the gene matches: 11. CDR1 and CDR2 (germline): SGHRS, YFSETQ. This CDR3 comprises 17 residues. CDR3: CASSVRPLAGGAYEQYF. CDR3 coding DNA: TGCGCCAGCAGCGTCAGACCTCTAGCGGGGGGTGCCTACGAGCAGTACTTC.

V and J are TRBV30 and TRBJ2-7; 7 positions match TRBD1. Germline-derived CDR1 and CDR2 are GTSNPN and SVGIG (reference sequence). The CDR3 extends over 14 amino acids. V shed 8 bases, J shed 0 bases, and the junction held 10 bases outside the gene matches. For the CDR3, the DNA is TGTGCCAGCGCAGGGGGAAAAACCTCCTACGAGCAGTACTTC. It translates to CASAGGKTSYEQYF. Full variable domain (missing parts from reference TRBV30 and TRBJ2-7): SQTIHQWPATLVQPVGSPLSLECTVEGTSNPNLYWYRQAAGRGLQLLFYSVGIGQISSEVPQNLSASRPQDRQFILSSKKLLLSDSGFYLCASAGGKTSYEQYFGPGTRLTVT.

V usage is TRBV2 and J usage is TRBJ1-5; 11 bases line up with TRBD1. The CDR3 totals 16 residues. V lost 4 bases to trimming and J lost 1 base; unmatched junction nucleotides: 3. From germline, CDR1 is SNHLY and CDR2 FYNNEI. CDR3 nucleotide sequence: TGTGCCAGCAGTGTTCGGACAGGGGGCAGCAATCAGCCCCAGCATTTT. This sequence encodes CASSVRTGGSNQPQHF.

The sample holds one count of this clone. The genes are TRBV6-5 and TRBJ2-7, with D maybe TRBD1 (7 bases). Germline V CDR1 and CDR2: MNHEY, SVGAGI. This CDR3 comprises 13 residues. V was clipped by 2 bases and J by 5 bases, with 10 bases between them. CDR3 coding DNA: TGTGCCAGCAGTTACCAGGGGGGCGACGAGCAGTACTTC. Amino acid sequence: CASSYQGGDEQYF.

This clone was counted once. The chain joins TRBV5-1 to TRBJ2-1, with 11 bases fitting TRBD2. Trimming cost V 4 bases and J 4 bases; bases outside gene matches: 4. Per the germline V gene, CDR1 is SGHRS and CDR2 is YFSETQ. CDR3 length: 15 residues. CDR3 protein: CASSPTSGVYNEQFF. The DNA of the CDR3 is TGCGCCAGCAGCCCGACTAGCGGGGTTTACAATGAGCAGTTCTTC.

As DNA, the CDR3 is TGTGCCAGCAGCTTAGCGCGGGGCGGGCGAGAGACCCAGTACTTC. It yields the protein CASSLARGGRETQYF. The rearrangement joins TRBV7-8 to TRBJ2-5, with D perhaps matching TRBD2 (6 bases). Between the trimmed V and J ends, which lost 0 bases and 4 bases, there was a span of 12 bases. The germline V gene encodes CDR1 SGHVS and CDR2 FQNEAQ. The CDR3 consists of 15 residues.

The V and J genes are TRBV10-3 and TRBJ2-3; 10 bases map to TRBD2. Germline loops: CDR1 ENHRY, CDR2 SYGVKD. The CDR3 sequence is 16 residues long. V lost 7 bases to trimming and J lost 0 bases; unmatched junction nucleotides: 7. The CDR3 loop is CAIKSGGVSSTDTQYF. DNA for the CDR3: TGTGCCATCAAGAGCGGGGGGGTCTCTAGCACAGATACGCAGTATTTT.